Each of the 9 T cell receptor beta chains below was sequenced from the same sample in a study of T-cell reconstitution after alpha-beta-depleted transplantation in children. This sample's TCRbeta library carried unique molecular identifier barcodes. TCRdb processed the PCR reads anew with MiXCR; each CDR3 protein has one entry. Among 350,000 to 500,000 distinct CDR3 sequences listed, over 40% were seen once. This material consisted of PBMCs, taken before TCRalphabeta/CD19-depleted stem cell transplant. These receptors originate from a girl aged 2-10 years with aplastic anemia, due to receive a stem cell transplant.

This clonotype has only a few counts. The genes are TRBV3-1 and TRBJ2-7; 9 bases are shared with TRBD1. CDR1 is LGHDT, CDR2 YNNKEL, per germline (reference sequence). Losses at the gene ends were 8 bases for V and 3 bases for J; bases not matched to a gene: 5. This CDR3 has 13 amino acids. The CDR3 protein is CASPGQGNYEQYF. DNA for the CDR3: TGTGCCAGCCCGGGACAGGGAAACTACGAGCAGTACTTC.

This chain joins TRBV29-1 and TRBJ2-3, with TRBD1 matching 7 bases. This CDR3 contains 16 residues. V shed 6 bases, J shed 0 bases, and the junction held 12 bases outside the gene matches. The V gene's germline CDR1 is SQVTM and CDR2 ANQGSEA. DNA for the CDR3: TGCAGCGTGGGGACAGATTCCTTCCTTAGCACAGATACGCAGTATTTT. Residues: CSVGTDSFLSTDTQYF.

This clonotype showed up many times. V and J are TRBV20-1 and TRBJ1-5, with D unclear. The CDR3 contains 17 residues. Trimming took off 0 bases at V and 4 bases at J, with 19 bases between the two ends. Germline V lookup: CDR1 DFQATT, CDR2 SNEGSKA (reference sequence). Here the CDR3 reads CSARDPWTGSGNQPQHF. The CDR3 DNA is TGCAGTGCTAGAGATCCGTGGACTGGGAGTGGAAATCAGCCCCAGCATTTT.

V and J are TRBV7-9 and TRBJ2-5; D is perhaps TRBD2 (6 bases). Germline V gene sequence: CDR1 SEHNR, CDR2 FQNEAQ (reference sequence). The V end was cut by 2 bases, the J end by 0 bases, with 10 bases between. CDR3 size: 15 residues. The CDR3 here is CASSLWVADQETQYF. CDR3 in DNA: TGTGCCAGCAGCTTATGGGTAGCGGACCAAGAGACCCAGTACTTC.

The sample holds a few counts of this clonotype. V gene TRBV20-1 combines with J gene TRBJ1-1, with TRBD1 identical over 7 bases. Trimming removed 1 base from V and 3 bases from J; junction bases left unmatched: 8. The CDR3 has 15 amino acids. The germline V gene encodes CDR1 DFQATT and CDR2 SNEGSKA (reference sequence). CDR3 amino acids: CSARVNRGPHTEAFF. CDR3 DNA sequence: TGCAGTGCTAGAGTTAACAGGGGTCCACACACTGAAGCTTTCTTT.

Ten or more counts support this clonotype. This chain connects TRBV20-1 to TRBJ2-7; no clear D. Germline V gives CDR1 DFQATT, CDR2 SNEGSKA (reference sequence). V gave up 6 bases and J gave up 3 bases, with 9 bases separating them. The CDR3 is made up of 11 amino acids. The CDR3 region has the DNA TGCAGTGCGTTACAGAGCTACGAGCAGTACTTC. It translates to CSALQSYEQYF.

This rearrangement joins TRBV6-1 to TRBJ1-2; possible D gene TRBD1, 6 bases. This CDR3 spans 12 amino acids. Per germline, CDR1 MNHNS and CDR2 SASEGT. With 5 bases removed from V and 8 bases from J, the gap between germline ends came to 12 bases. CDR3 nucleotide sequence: TGTGCCAGCAGTAAGGGGGTTCCAGGCTACACCTTC. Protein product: CASSKGVPGYTF.

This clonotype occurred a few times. This CDR3 is CASSKGQGNNEQFF. DNA of the CDR3: TGTGCCAGCAGCAAAGGACAGGGGAACAATGAGCAGTTCTTC. The rearrangement links TRBV21-1 to TRBJ2-1; the DNA was not used to check the table's D call, TRBD1. TRBV21-1 constitutes a pseudogene. There are 14 residues in the CDR3.

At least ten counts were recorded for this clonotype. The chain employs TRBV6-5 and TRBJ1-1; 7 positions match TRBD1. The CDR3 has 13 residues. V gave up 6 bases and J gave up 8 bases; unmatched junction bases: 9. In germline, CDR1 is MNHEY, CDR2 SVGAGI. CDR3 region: CASSLNRGPEAFF. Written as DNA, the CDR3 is TGTGCCAGCAGCTTAAACAGGGGTCCGGAAGCTTTCTTT.